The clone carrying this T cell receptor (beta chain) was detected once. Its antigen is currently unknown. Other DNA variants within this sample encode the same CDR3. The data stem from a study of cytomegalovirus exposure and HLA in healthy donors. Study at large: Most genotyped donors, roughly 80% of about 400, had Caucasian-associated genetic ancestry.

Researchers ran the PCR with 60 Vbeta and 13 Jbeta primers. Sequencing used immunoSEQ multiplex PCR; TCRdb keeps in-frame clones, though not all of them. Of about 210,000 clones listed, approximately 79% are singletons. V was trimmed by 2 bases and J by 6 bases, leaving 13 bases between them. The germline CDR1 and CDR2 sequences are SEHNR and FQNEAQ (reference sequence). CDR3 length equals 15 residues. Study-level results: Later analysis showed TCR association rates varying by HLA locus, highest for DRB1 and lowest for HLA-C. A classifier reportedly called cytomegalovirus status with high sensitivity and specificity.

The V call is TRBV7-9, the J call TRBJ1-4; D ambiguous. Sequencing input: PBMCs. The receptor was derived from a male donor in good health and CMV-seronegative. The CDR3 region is CASSLRGQLHEKLFF. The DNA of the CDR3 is TGTGCCAGCAGCTTAAGAGGGCAGCTACATGAAAAACTGTTTTTT.